These 9 T cell receptor beta chains came from one sample sequenced in a study of beta chain features in type 1 diabetes. The authors reverse transcribed all of the isolated RNA, so sequencing captured expressed TCRB transcripts. TCRdb keeps only in-frame clones here, not all; method: immunoSEQ multiplex PCR. The repertoire holds some 900,000 clones, with 15% to 20% as singletons. The sample consisted of naive CD4+ T cells from blood. The receptors were sampled from a woman aged 18 to 35 in good health.

V gene TRBV29-1 combines with J gene TRBJ1-1; D remains unclear. V was trimmed by 6 bases and J by 1 base, leaving 12 bases between them. The CDR3 is 13 residues long. The V gene's germline CDR1 is SQVTM and CDR2 ANQGSEA. This CDR3 reads CSVAGPENTEAFF. The CDR3 DNA reads TGCAGCGTGGCAGGACCGGAGAACACTGAAGCTTTCTTT.

The chain has TRBV4-3 and TRBJ1-4; 10 bases line up with TRBD1. J gave up 6 bases and V 1 base, and 5 bases lay outside the gene matches. This CDR3 is built from 16 residues. The germline gives CDR1 LGHNA, CDR2 YSLEER. CDR3 in DNA: TGCGCCAGCAGCCAAGTCCGGGACAGGGGTTATGAAAAACTGTTTTTT. This gives the protein CASSQVRDRGYEKLFF.

The rearrangement links TRBV5-6 to TRBJ2-7; 9 positions match TRBD1. The V gene's germline CDR1 is SGHDT and CDR2 YYEEEE. V shed 7 bases and J 4 bases; nucleotides not matched to a gene: 9. The length of the CDR3 is 14 residues. The CDR3 region is CASSHRGLRYEQYF. The CDR3 bases are TGTGCCAGCTCCCACAGGGGGCTTAGGTACGAGCAGTACTTC.

The chain combines TRBV21-1 with TRBJ2-7; TRBD2 is the table's D call, not checked against the DNA. TRBV21-1 is a listed pseudogene. The CDR3 spans 19 residues. CDR3 sequence: CASSKVVELAGVPGYEQYF. CDR3 nucleotides: TGTGCCAGCAGCAAAGTAGTGGAGCTAGCGGGAGTACCGGGCTACGAGCAGTACTTC.

The rearrangement joins TRBV5-6 to TRBJ2-5; D is unresolved. The CDR3 length is 13 residues. With 0 bases removed from V and 4 bases from J, the gap between germline ends came to 7 bases. Germline CDR1 is SGHDT and CDR2 is YYEEEE. The CDR3 DNA is TGTGCCAGCAGCTTGGGCGGTGTAGAGACCCAGTACTTC. The encoded protein is CASSLGGVETQYF.

This chain links TRBV28 with TRBJ2-5; 11 nucleotides agree with TRBD2. Germline V gene data show CDR1 as MDHEN and CDR2 as SYDVKM. J gave up 10 bases and V 10 bases, and 8 bases lay outside the gene matches. CDR3 length: 12 amino acids. CDR3 nucleotide sequence: TGTGCCACCGAGAGACTAGCGGGATTCCAGTACTTC. Its protein is CATERLAGFQYF.

The chain links TRBV9 to TRBJ1-2; the D gene is possibly TRBD1 (6 bases). The CDR3 contains 12 residues. Germline lookup yields CDR1 SGDLS and CDR2 YYNGEE. Between the trimmed V and J ends, which lost 0 bases and 8 bases, there was a span of 8 bases. The CDR3 nucleotides are TGTGCCAGCAGCGTAGCCGGGGGCGGCTACACCTTC. Its protein is CASSVAGGGYTF.

This clone came up a few times. The V and J genes are TRBV5-6 and TRBJ1-1, with D perhaps TRBD1 (6 bases). The CDR3 runs to 13 residues. The ends were cut back, 2 bases at V and 7 bases at J, with 12 bases in the middle. Germline V lookup: CDR1 SGHDT, CDR2 YYEEEE. DNA of the CDR3: TGTGCCAGCAGCTTTACGCCGGGACATGAAGCTTTCTTT. This encodes CASSFTPGHEAFF.

J is TRBJ2-5 and V is TRBV2, with TRBD1 identical over 8 bases. Per germline, CDR1 SNHLY and CDR2 FYNNEI. The CDR3 runs 14 residues. V dropped 4 bases and J dropped 1; count of bases not matched to a gene: 2. The CDR3 nucleotides read TGTGCCAGCAGTGGACAGGGGTTCCAAGAGACCCAGTACTTC. It encodes CASSGQGFQETQYF.